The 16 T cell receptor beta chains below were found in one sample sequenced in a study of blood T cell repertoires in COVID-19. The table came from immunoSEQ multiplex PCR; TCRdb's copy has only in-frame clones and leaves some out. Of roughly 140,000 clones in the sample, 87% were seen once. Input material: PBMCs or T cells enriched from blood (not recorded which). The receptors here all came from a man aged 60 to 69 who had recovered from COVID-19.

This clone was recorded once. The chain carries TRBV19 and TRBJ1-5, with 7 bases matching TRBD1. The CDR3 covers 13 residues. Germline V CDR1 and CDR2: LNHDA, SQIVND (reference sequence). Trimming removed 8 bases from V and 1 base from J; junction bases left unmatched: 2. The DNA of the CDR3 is TGTGCCAGTCAGGGACAGAGCAATCAGCCCCAGCATTTT. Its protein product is CASQGQSNQPQHF.

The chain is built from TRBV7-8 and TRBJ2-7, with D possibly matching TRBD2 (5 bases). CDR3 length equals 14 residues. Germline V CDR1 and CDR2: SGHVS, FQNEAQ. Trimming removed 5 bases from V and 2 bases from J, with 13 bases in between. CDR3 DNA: TGTGCCAGCAGCCTGGGGAGCAGGACCTACGAGCAGTACTTC. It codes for CASSLGSRTYEQYF.

CDR3 residues: CSVGGMTGYGYTF. CDR3 nucleotide sequence: TGCAGCGTTGGAGGCATGACAGGCTATGGCTACACCTTC. V and J are TRBV29-1 and TRBJ1-2; tentatively, D is TRBD1 (6 bases). The CDR3 contains 13 residues. Trimming cost V 4 bases and J 4 bases, with 13 bases left between them. Germline loops: CDR1 SQVTM, CDR2 ANQGSEA.

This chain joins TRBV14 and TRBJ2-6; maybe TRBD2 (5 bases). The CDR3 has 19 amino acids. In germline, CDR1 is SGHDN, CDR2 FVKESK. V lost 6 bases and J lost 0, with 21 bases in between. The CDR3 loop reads CASRGGGRGLPSGANVLTF. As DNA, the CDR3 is TGTGCCAGCAGAGGTGGAGGTAGAGGTCTGCCCTCTGGGGCCAACGTCCTGACTTTC.

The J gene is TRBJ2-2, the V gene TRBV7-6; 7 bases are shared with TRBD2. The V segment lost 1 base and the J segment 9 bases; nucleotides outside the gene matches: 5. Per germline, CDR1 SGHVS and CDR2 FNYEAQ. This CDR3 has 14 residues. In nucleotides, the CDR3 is TGTGCCAGCAGCTTAGAGCGGGGTAACCGGGAGCTGTTTTTT. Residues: CASSLERGNRELFF. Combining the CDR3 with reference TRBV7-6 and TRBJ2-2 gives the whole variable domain GAGVSQSPRYKVTKRGQDVALRCDPISGHVSLYWYRQALGQGPEFLTYFNYEAQQDKSGLPNDRFSAERPEGSISTLTIQRTEQRDSAMYRCASSLERGNRELFFGEGSRLTVL.

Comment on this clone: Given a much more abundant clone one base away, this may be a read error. The CDR3 nucleotides are TGTGTCAGCAGTTTGAGGGGGCACACTGAAGCTTTCTTT. It codes for CVSSLRGHTEAFF. The chain carries TRBV12-3 or TRBV12-4 and TRBJ1-1; 7 bases line up with TRBD1. This CDR3 has 13 residues.

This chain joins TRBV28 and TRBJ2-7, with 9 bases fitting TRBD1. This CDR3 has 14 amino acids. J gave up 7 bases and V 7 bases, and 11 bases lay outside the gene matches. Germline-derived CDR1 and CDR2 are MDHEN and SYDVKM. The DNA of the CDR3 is TGTGCCAGCATCCGGGACAGGGTCACGAGTGAGCAGTACTTC. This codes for CASIRDRVTSEQYF. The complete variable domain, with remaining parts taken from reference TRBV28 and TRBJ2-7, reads DVKVTQSSRYLVKRTGEKVFLECVQDMDHENMFWYRQDPGLGLRLIYFSYDVKMKEKGDIPEGYSVSREKKERFSLILESASTNQTSMYLCASIRDRVTSEQYFGPGTRLTVT.

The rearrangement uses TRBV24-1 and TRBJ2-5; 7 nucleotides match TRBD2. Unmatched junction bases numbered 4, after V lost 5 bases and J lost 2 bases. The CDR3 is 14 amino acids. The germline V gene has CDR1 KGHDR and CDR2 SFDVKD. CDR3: CATSARGGQETQYF. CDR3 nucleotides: TGTGCCACCAGTGCCCGGGGAGGGCAAGAGACCCAGTACTTC.

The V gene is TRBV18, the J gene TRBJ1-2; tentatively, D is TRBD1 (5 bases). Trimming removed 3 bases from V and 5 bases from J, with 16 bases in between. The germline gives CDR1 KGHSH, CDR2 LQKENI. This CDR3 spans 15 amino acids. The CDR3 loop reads CASSPSGRVGYGYTF. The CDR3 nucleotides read TGTGCCAGCTCACCCTCGGGCAGGGTGGGGTATGGCTACACCTTC.

CDR3 nucleotide sequence: TGTGCCAGCGAAGGCCTACAGGGCGCCCATTTTGGCTACACCTTC. Translated: CASEGLQGAHFGYTF. V is TRBV6-5 and J is TRBJ1-2; D may be TRBD1 (6 bases). This CDR3 region has 15 residues. Germline V gene data show CDR1 as MNHEY and CDR2 as SVGAGI. Deletions cut 8 bases from V and 7 bases from J, with 23 bases between.

CDR3 bases: TGTGCCAGCAGCCAAACAAGATACGAGCAGTACTTC. Amino acid sequence: CASSQTRYEQYF. V and J are TRBV14 and TRBJ2-7; no firm D call. The CDR3 is made up of 12 amino acids. CDR1 SGHDN and CDR2 FVKESK come from the germline V gene. Trimming removed 2 bases at V and 4 bases at J, with 6 bases between.

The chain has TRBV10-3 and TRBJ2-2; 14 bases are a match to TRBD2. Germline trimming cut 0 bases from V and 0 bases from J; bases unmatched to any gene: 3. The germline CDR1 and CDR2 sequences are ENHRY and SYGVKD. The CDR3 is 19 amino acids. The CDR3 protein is CAISESGTSGGPNTGELFF. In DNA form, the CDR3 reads TGTGCCATCAGTGAGTCGGGGACTAGCGGGGGACCGAACACCGGGGAGCTGTTTTTT.

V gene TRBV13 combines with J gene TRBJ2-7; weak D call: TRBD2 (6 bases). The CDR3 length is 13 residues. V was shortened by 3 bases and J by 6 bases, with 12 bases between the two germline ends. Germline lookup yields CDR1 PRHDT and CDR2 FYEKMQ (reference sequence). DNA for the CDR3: TGTGCCAGCAGCTTTGGACTAACATCCGAGCAGTACTTC. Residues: CASSFGLTSEQYF.

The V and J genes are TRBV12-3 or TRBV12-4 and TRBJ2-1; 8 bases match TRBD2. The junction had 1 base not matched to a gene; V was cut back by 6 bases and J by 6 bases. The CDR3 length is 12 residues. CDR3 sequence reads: CASSGRVNEQFF. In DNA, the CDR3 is TGTGCCAGCAGCGGGAGGGTCAATGAGCAGTTCTTC.

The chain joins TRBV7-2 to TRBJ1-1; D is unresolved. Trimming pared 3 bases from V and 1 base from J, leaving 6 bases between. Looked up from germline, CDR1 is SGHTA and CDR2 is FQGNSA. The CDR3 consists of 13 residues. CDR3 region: CASSFRGNTEAFF. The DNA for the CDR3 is TGTGCCAGCAGCTTCCGGGGGAACACTGAAGCTTTCTTT.

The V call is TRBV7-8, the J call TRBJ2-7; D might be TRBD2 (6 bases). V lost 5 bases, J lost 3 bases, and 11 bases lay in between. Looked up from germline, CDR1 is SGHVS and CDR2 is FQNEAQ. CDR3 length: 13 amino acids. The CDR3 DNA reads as TGTGCCAGCAGCCCGGGACTTTTCTACGAGCAGTACTTC. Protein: CASSPGLFYEQYF.